The 6 T cell receptor beta chains below come from one sample, sequenced in a study of shared clonotypes between healthy human individuals. The protocol was immunoSEQ multiplex PCR, while the TCRdb copy is restricted to in-frame clones and leaves out a portion. The sample records around 2,000,000 clones, about 95% being singletons. Naive CD8 cells, CD45RO-negative and positively selected for CCR7, excluded terminally differentiated effector memory CD45RA+ cells. Sample: naive CD8+ T cells sorted from blood. All receptors derive from a man between 18 and 35 years old in good health.

V gene TRBV13 combines with J gene TRBJ2-3, with 14 bases that match TRBD2. Trimming cost V 5 bases and J 6 bases; bases outside gene matches: 10. The length of the CDR3 is 17 residues. Germline CDR1 reads PRHDT; CDR2 reads FYEKMQ (reference sequence). The CDR3 DNA reads TGTGCCAGCAGCCTTTTCGGGACTAGCGGGAGTTTCGATACGCAGTATTTT. This sequence encodes CASSLFGTSGSFDTQYF.

This sequence joins TRBV27 and TRBJ1-4, with a tentative D call TRBD1 (5 bases). The V and J ends lost 5 bases and 8 bases respectively, with 18 bases between them. Germline V gives CDR1 MNHEY, CDR2 SMNVEV (reference sequence). There are 15 residues in the CDR3. Here the CDR3 DNA reads TGTGCCAGCAGTCCCGGGACTGTCTCGGGAGAAAAACTGTTTTTT. This translates into CASSPGTVSGEKLFF.

V and J are TRBV4-3 and TRBJ2-7; TRBD2 aligns across 10 bases. Germline assignment: CDR1 LGHNA and CDR2 YSLEER. Losses at the gene ends were 4 bases for V and 2 bases for J; bases not matched to a gene: 5. This CDR3 is built from 15 residues. The CDR3, as DNA: TGCGCCAGCAGCCCTGGACTAGCGGAAACCTACGAGCAGTACTTC. Protein: CASSPGLAETYEQYF.

This chain uses TRBV6-1 with TRBJ2-1; D is ambiguous. This CDR3 is 13 amino acids long. Germline V gene data show CDR1 as MNHNS and CDR2 as SASEGT. Trimming removed 9 bases from V and 1 base from J, with 10 bases in between. The CDR3 region is CASLGISYNEQFF. CDR3 DNA sequence: TGTGCCAGTCTGGGGATTTCCTACAATGAGCAGTTCTTC.

The V gene is TRBV4-1, the J gene TRBJ2-7; D perhaps matches TRBD1 (5 bases). The CDR3 covers 13 residues. The V end was cut by 5 bases, the J end by 6 bases, with 14 bases between. The germline V gene has CDR1 MGHRA and CDR2 YSYEKL. In DNA form, the CDR3 reads TGCGCCAGCAGCTCGGCAGGGTTGTTCGAGCAGTACTTC. It is translated as CASSSAGLFEQYF.

Of note for this clone: Other DNA sequences of this sample code for an identical CDR3. This chain joins TRBV6-6 and TRBJ2-7; 7 bases are a match to TRBD2. After removal of 5 bases from V and 0 bases from J, the junction contained 1 base not matched to a gene. CDR3 size: 13 residues. Germline V lookup: CDR1 MNHNY, CDR2 SVGAGI (reference sequence). The CDR3 coding sequence is TGTGCCAGCAGTCTAGCGGACTCCTACGAGCAGTACTTC. It translates to CASSLADSYEQYF.